Following are 10 T cell receptor beta chains from one sample sequenced in a study of early T cells in non-severe SARS-CoV-2 infection. TCRdb called the 5' RACE reads again in MiXCR, with one record for every CDR3 protein. The profile covers roughly 69,000 distinct CDR3 sequences, with about 9% appearing a single time and 5.5% to 7% taken by the ten largest. The sample consisted of whole blood. The receptors come from an adult who was a healthcare worker with PCR-confirmed SARS-CoV-2 infection or an uninfected control (not recorded which).

This clonotype was seen repeatedly, ten times or more. The rearrangement joins TRBV2 to TRBJ1-5; the match to TRBD1 covers 7 bases. V gave up 5 bases and J gave up 2 bases; unmatched junction bases: 3. The CDR3 is 14 residues long. CDR1 SNHLY and CDR2 FYNNEI come from the germline V gene. CDR3 bases: TGTGCCAGCAGTCCCACAGGGGGCAATCAGCCCCAGCATTTT. The encoded protein is CASSPTGGNQPQHF. The full variable domain, with the rest looked up from reference TRBV2 and TRBJ1-5, is EPEVTQTPSHQVTQMGQEVILRCVPISNHLYFYWYRQILGQKVEFLVSFYNNEISEKSEIFDDQFSVERPDGSNFTLKIRSTKLEDSAMYFCASSPTGGNQPQHFGDGTRLSIL.

In this sample, this clonotype turned up a few times. This CDR3 reads CSVVDRENQPQHF. The CDR3 DNA sequence: TGCAGCGTCGTCGACAGGGAAAATCAGCCCCAGCATTTT. This chain connects TRBV29-1 to TRBJ1-5; 7 bases are shared with TRBD1. The CDR3 is 13 amino acids. Germline assignment: CDR1 SQVTM and CDR2 ANQGSEA. The ends lost 6 bases at V and 4 bases at J; junction bases unmatched: 6.

In this sample, this clonotype turned up many times. The V and J genes are TRBV24-1 and TRBJ2-5, with D perhaps TRBD1 (6 bases). In germline, CDR1 is KGHDR, CDR2 SFDVKD. V was pared by 6 bases and J by 2 bases, with 15 bases between. The CDR3 spans 15 residues. CDR3 nucleotides: TGTGCCACCAGTTCGCCCTTTGACAGGCAAGAGACCCAGTACTTC. Translation gives CATSSPFDRQETQYF.

This chain connects TRBV5-1 to TRBJ2-3; D call uncertain. This CDR3 is built from 14 residues. CDR1 and CDR2 from the germline V gene are SGHRS and YFSETQ. Trimming left V 0 bases short and J 2 bases short, with 7 bases between. The CDR3 region is CASSLGEVTDTQYF. The CDR3 DNA reads TGCGCCAGCAGCTTGGGTGAAGTCACAGATACGCAGTATTTT.

The DNA of the CDR3 is TGTGCCTGGAGTGTACGGTACGGCAGCCAGAACACTGAAGCTTTCTTT. Translating it yields CAWSVRYGSQNTEAFF. The chain carries TRBV30 and TRBJ1-1; no definite D call. Germline V CDR1 and CDR2: GTSNPN, SVGIG (reference sequence). The V end lost 0 bases, the J end lost 1 base, and 15 bases lay between the germline ends. The CDR3 has 16 residues.

This clonotype has more than one count but fewer than ten. The chain recombines TRBV5-1 with TRBJ2-3, with 12 nucleotides matching TRBD2. This CDR3 has 16 amino acids. Germline assignment: CDR1 SGHRS and CDR2 YFSETQ. The V segment lost 0 bases and the J segment 5 bases; nucleotides outside the gene matches: 4. Here the CDR3 reads CASSLVLAGGQDTQYF. DNA of the CDR3: TGCGCCAGCAGCTTGGTGCTAGCGGGGGGGCAAGATACGCAGTATTTT.

This clonotype was found many times. The rearrangement joins TRBV20-1 to TRBJ2-1, with 12 bases aligning to TRBD2. The CDR3 runs 20 residues. The trim removed 3 bases at V and 0 bases at J, leaving 15 bases unmatched. Looked up from germline, CDR1 is DFQATT and CDR2 is SNEGSKA (reference sequence). The DNA of the CDR3 is TGCAGTGCTAGTTTACGACTAGCGGGGGCCGTTTTGAGCTCCTACAATGAGCAGTTCTTC. This sequence encodes CSASLRLAGAVLSSYNEQFF.

The V and J genes are TRBV6-2 or TRBV6-3 and TRBJ2-1; 8 bases agree with TRBD2. The CDR3 covers 17 residues. V was clipped by 2 bases and J by 5 bases; unmatched bases: 11. The V gene's germline CDR1 is MNHEY and CDR2 SVGEGT. The CDR3: CASSYGLAGMVNNEQFF. For the CDR3, the DNA is TGTGCCAGCAGTTACGGGTTAGCGGGAATGGTGAACAATGAGCAGTTCTTC.

This clonotype was counted at least ten times. This sequence joins TRBV7-2 and TRBJ2-3; TRBD2 aligns across 8 bases. Trimming removed 5 bases from V and 0 bases from J; junction bases left unmatched: 4. This CDR3 contains 15 residues. CDR1 SGHTA and CDR2 FQGNSA come from the germline V gene. The CDR3 DNA follows: TGTGCCAGCAGCCCCACTAGCGGCAGCACAGATACGCAGTATTTT. Translation: CASSPTSGSTDTQYF. Using reference TRBV7-2 and TRBJ2-3 for the parts outside the CDR3, the full variable domain is GAGVSQSPSNKVTEKGKDVELRCDPISGHTALYWYRQSLGQGLEFLIYFQGNSAPDKSGLPSDRFSAERTGGSVSTLTIQRTQQEDSAVYLCASSPTSGSTDTQYFGPGTRLTVL.

This clonotype was counted a single time. This chain joins TRBV6-6 and TRBJ1-2; 8 bases line up with TRBD1. V gave up 2 bases and J gave up 2 bases; unmatched junction bases: 4. Germline-derived CDR1 and CDR2 are MNHNY and SVGAGI (reference sequence). This CDR3 is built from 15 residues. The CDR3 DNA is TGTGCCAGCAGTTACGCAGGGGGCGCGAACTATGGCTACACCTTC. Amino acid sequence: CASSYAGGANYGYTF.